These 20 T cell receptor beta chains were sequenced from one sample in a study of T cells in Graves' hyperthyroidism and ophthalmopathy. The source material, RNA transcripts, was used to amplify TCR beta CDR3 regions. The primer set for the first-round RT-PCR of the TCR CDR3 was HTBI. TCRdb reprocessed the multiplex PCR reads via MiXCR and lists one record per CDR3 protein. The data show some 760,000 distinct CDR3 sequences, 14% seen once. Sequencing used blood. These receptors were collected from a woman aged 18 to 35 with Graves' hyperthyroidism.

The chain has TRBV27 and TRBJ1-2; 9 positions agree with TRBD1. The CDR3 has 15 residues. Germline V gives CDR1 MNHEY, CDR2 SMNVEV (reference sequence). Trimming at V came to 6 bases and at J to 7 bases, leaving 12 bases not matched to a gene. The CDR3 DNA reads as TGTGCCAGCAGGGTTTCGGGACAGGGAATGGTTGGCTACACCTTC. This encodes CASRVSGQGMVGYTF.

With regard to this clonotype: The junction differs from germline at one of its ends, possibly a read error. The V and J genes are TRBV6-1 and TRBJ1-1; D is undetermined. The length of the CDR3 is 15 residues. Germline CDR1 is MNHNS and CDR2 is SASEGT. CDR3 in amino acids: CVSSTYTGMNTEAFF. DNA of the CDR3: TGTGTCAGCAGCACATACACGGGGATGAACACTGAAGCTTTCTTT.

In its sample, this clonotype was seen many times. The chain's CDR3 is CASSSRLAGVHEQFF. The CDR3, as DNA: TGTGCCAGCAGTTCAAGACTAGCGGGAGTTCATGAGCAGTTCTTC. The V and J genes are TRBV6-6 and TRBJ2-1; 12 bases are a match to TRBD2. V gave up 4 bases and J gave up 8 bases; unmatched junction bases: 6. The CDR3 is made up of 15 amino acids. The germline V gene encodes CDR1 MNHNY and CDR2 SVGAGI (reference sequence).

The V and J genes are TRBV28 and TRBJ2-2; no definite D call. The CDR3 has 15 residues. Deletions cut 1 base from V and 1 base from J, with 7 bases between. Germline-derived CDR1 and CDR2 are MDHEN and SYDVKM. In DNA form, the CDR3 reads TGTGCCAGCAGTTTATTCTGGGGGAACACCGGGGAGCTGTTTTTT. It is translated as CASSLFWGNTGELFF.

The rearrangement uses TRBV20-1 and TRBJ2-6; D ambiguous. Germline loops: CDR1 DFQATT, CDR2 SNEGSKA (reference sequence). With 3 bases removed from V and 4 bases from J, the gap between germline ends came to 13 bases. The length of the CDR3 is 15 residues. This CDR3 is CSASLLGAGANVLTF. CDR3 DNA sequence: TGCAGTGCTAGTCTCCTGGGTGCAGGGGCCAACGTCCTGACTTTC.

This clonotype was detected only a few times. The V and J genes are TRBV12-3 or TRBV12-4 and TRBJ2-2; perhaps TRBD2 as D (6 bases). There are 19 residues in the CDR3. The V and J ends lost 3 bases and 5 bases respectively, with 25 bases between them. CDR3 region: CASSFIIIEGHGGTGELFF. For the CDR3, the DNA is TGTGCCAGCAGTTTTATCATCATAGAAGGGCACGGGGGAACCGGGGAGCTGTTTTTT.

The rearrangement links TRBV29-1 to TRBJ2-7; possibly TRBD2 for D (5 bases). CDR1 and CDR2 (germline): SQVTM, ANQGSEA. Trimming cost V 0 bases and J 9 bases, with 21 bases left between them. The CDR3 spans 15 residues. CDR3 protein: CSVEEIWAGLRGQYF. The DNA of the CDR3 is TGCAGCGTTGAAGAAATCTGGGCGGGCCTACGAGGGCAGTACTTC.

The chain recombines TRBV19 with TRBJ2-1, with 8 positions matching TRBD2. The germline CDR1 and CDR2 sequences are LNHDA and SQIVND (reference sequence). Unmatched junction bases numbered 17, after V lost 8 bases and J lost 8 bases. The CDR3 runs to 16 residues. The CDR3 reads CASGGGRTRRYDEQFF. CDR3 sequence (DNA): TGTGCCAGTGGCGGCGGGAGGACCCGAAGATACGATGAGCAGTTCTTC.

In its sample, this clonotype was seen many times. This sequence joins TRBV12-3 or TRBV12-4 and TRBJ2-3; D not resolved. The germline V and J ends were trimmed by 3 bases and 1 base, with 14 bases remaining between them. CDR3 size: 16 residues. The CDR3 protein is CASSFPGFRGTDTQYF. The DNA of the CDR3 is TGTGCCAGCAGTTTCCCCGGGTTTCGAGGCACAGATACGCAGTATTTT.

There are a few counts of this clonotype. The chain combines TRBV7-9 with TRBJ1-6; 8 bases fit TRBD1. Germline V CDR1 and CDR2: SEHNR, FQNEAQ (reference sequence). The ends lost 5 bases at V and 3 bases at J; junction bases unmatched: 3. The CDR3 is 15 residues long. CDR3 coding DNA: TGTGCCAGCAGCCCGGGACAGGTCTATAATTCACCCCTCCACTTT. Residues: CASSPGQVYNSPLHF.

V is TRBV9 and J is TRBJ2-3; 7 positions agree with TRBD1. Germline V gives CDR1 SGDLS, CDR2 YYNGEE. The V segment lost 4 bases and the J segment 5 bases; nucleotides outside the gene matches: 4. The CDR3 runs to 13 residues. The CDR3 region has the DNA TGTGCCAGCAGCATAGGGACAGAAGATACGCAGTATTTT. Its protein is CASSIGTEDTQYF.

This clonotype was observed many times. The chain recombines TRBV10-1 with TRBJ1-5; D not resolved. Trimming pared 1 base from V and 1 base from J, leaving 8 bases between. CDR3 size: 15 residues. Germline-derived CDR1 and CDR2 are WNHNN and SYGVQD (reference sequence). The CDR3 DNA is TGCGCCAGCAGTGAGTGGAACGACAGCAATCAGCCCCAGCATTTT. Protein: CASSEWNDSNQPQHF.

This clonotype was counted only a few times. The chain employs TRBV2 and TRBJ2-3; a weak D match, TRBD2 (6 bases). CDR1 is SNHLY and CDR2 is FYNNEI in the germline V gene. The CDR3 is 15 residues long. The V end lost 6 bases, the J end lost 4 bases, and 17 bases lay between the germline ends. CDR3 sequence reads: CASSLVGGIADTQYF. CDR3 coding DNA: TGTGCCAGCAGCCTCGTAGGCGGGATTGCAGATACGCAGTATTTT.

Ten or more counts support this clonotype. This chain connects TRBV2 to TRBJ2-1; 10 nucleotides agree with TRBD2. Germline CDR1 reads SNHLY; CDR2 reads FYNNEI. After removal of 2 bases from V and 6 bases from J, the junction contained 4 bases not matched to a gene. The CDR3 consists of 15 residues. CDR3 sequence (DNA): TGTGCCAGCAGTGAAACTAGCGGGATTCGCAATGAGCAGTTCTTC. It specifies CASSETSGIRNEQFF.

This clonotype was counted ten times or more. The V and J genes are TRBV24-1 and TRBJ2-5; D could derive from TRBD1 or TRBD2 (5 bases each). Trimming removed 3 bases from V and 5 bases from J, with 21 bases in between. The CDR3 has 17 amino acids. Germline lookup yields CDR1 KGHDR and CDR2 SFDVKD. CDR3 sequence: CATSDIVVGLGEETQYF. The CDR3 DNA is TGTGCCACCAGTGATATCGTCGTGGGGCTAGGGGAGGAGACCCAGTACTTC.

The chain is built from TRBV19 and TRBJ2-2, with D possibly being TRBD1 (6 bases). V lost 3 bases to trimming and J lost 4 bases, with 12 bases between them. CDR3 size: 15 residues. Germline values: CDR1 LNHDA, CDR2 SQIVND (reference sequence). This chain's CDR3 is CASSIRGTATGELFF. CDR3 in DNA: TGTGCCAGTAGTATCAGGGGTACGGCCACCGGGGAGCTGTTTTTT.

The chain is built from TRBV6-1 and TRBJ1-1, with D tentatively TRBD1 (6 bases). Germline loops: CDR1 MNHNS, CDR2 SASEGT. This CDR3 region has 12 residues. The V end lost 7 bases, the J end lost 4 bases, and 10 bases lay between the germline ends. CDR3 nucleotides: TGTGCCAGCATCACAGGGATCACTGAAGCTTTCTTT. Translation gives CASITGITEAFF.

The gene calls are TRBV27 and TRBJ2-5; 8 bases agree with TRBD2. V dropped 7 bases and J dropped 1; count of bases not matched to a gene: 5. This CDR3 has 14 residues. Germline assignment: CDR1 MNHEY and CDR2 SMNVEV (reference sequence). The CDR3: CASKVLAVQETQYF. The DNA of the CDR3 is TGTGCCAGCAAAGTACTAGCGGTCCAAGAGACCCAGTACTTC.

This clonotype was recorded at least ten times. The gene calls are TRBV2 and TRBJ2-1; D is possibly TRBD1 or TRBD2 (5 bases each). Trimming took 4 bases from V and 0 from J, leaving 10 bases between them. CDR1 is SNHLY and CDR2 is FYNNEI in the germline V gene. There are 15 residues in the CDR3. The DNA of the CDR3 is TGTGCCAGCAGTGGGGACGGATCCTCCTACAATGAGCAGTTCTTC. Protein: CASSGDGSSYNEQFF.

Only a few counts were recorded for this clonotype. This rearrangement joins TRBV6-2 or TRBV6-3 to TRBJ1-5, with a weak D call TRBD1 (6 bases). V dropped 0 bases and J dropped 4 bases, with 13 bases sitting between them. The germline V gene has CDR1 MNHEY and CDR2 SVGEGT. This CDR3 has 16 amino acids. The CDR3 reads CASSYSTRGENQPQHF. The DNA of the CDR3 is TGTGCCAGCAGTTACTCGACCAGGGGTGAGAATCAGCCCCAGCATTTT.